Below, one T cell receptor (beta chain) is given with its context. Its matching antigen is unknown. The data are from a study of early T cells in non-severe SARS-CoV-2 infection. Overall study findings and caveats: Comparison of clonotypes with VDJdb favored anti-spike CD8 responses while missing private and CD4 specificities.

Attached unique molecular identifiers marked individual cDNA molecules. TCRdb redid the calling of the 5' RACE reads with MiXCR, one entry per CDR3 protein. The sample shows about 98,000 distinct CDR3 sequences, roughly 13% of them seen only once. V was clipped by 5 bases and J by 2 bases, with 7 bases between them. The CDR3 covers 13 residues. CDR1 and CDR2 (germline): GTSNPN, SVGIG (reference sequence). The chain has TRBV30 and TRBJ2-6; no clear D. Sequenced material: whole blood. This sequence was found in an adult who was a healthcare worker with PCR-confirmed SARS-CoV-2 infection or an uninfected control (not recorded which). Here the CDR3 reads CAWLLTGANVLTF. In DNA, the CDR3 is TGTGCCTGGCTATTAACTGGGGCCAACGTCCTGACTTTC.